These 17 T cell receptor beta chains were all obtained from the same sample, sequenced in a study of blood T cell repertoires in COVID-19. Clones were read by immunoSEQ multiplex PCR, and TCRdb kept only the in-frame ones, dropping some. Of 250,000 to 400,000 clones listed, about 89% are singletons. The sequenced material came from PBMCs or T cells enriched from blood (not recorded which). The receptors come from a man between 60 and 75 years old who had recovered from COVID-19.

The chain links TRBV9 to TRBJ2-1; the match to TRBD2 covers 10 bases. This CDR3 region has 15 residues. Germline V gene data show CDR1 as SGDLS and CDR2 as YYNGEE. V lost 4 bases, J lost 7 bases, and 8 bases stayed unmatched. DNA of the CDR3: TGTGCCAGCAGCCCTCTAGCGGGAGAGAGAAATGAGCAGTTCTTC. Residues: CASSPLAGERNEQFF.

The CDR3 sequence is CASSPGPGTRRFRREKLFF. The CDR3 bases are TGTGCCAGCTCACCCGGTCCGGGGACACGAAGGTTCCGACGGGAAAAACTGTTTTTT. The V and J genes are TRBV18 and TRBJ1-4; a weak D match, TRBD1 (6 bases). Trimming removed 3 bases from V and 8 bases from J, with 28 bases in between. The CDR3 sequence is 19 residues long. Germline CDR1 KGHSH, CDR2 LQKENI.

This sequence joins TRBV5-1 and TRBJ1-1; unclear D gene. V was clipped by 4 bases and J by 1 base, with 11 bases between them. The CDR3 spans 14 residues. Germline V CDR1 and CDR2: SGHRS, YFSETQ. The CDR3 DNA is TGCGCCAGCAGCAGCGGATCGTCGAACACTGAAGCTTTCTTT. Residues: CASSSGSSNTEAFF. Based on the CDR3 plus reference TRBV5-1 and TRBJ1-1, the full variable domain is KAGVTQTPRYLIKTRGQQVTLSCSPISGHRSVSWYQQTPGQGLQFLFEYFSETQRNKGNFPGRFSGRQFSNSRSEMNVSTLELGDSALYLCASSSGSSNTEAFFGQGTRLTVV.

The sample holds one count of this clone. The CDR3 protein is CASSIMTGGNEQYF. The CDR3 bases are TGTGCCAGTAGTATTATGACAGGGGGCAACGAGCAGTACTTC. The gene calls are TRBV19 and TRBJ2-7; TRBD1 aligns across 10 bases. This CDR3 contains 14 residues. The J segment lost 5 bases and the V segment lost 3 bases, leaving 4 bases of the junction unmatched. Germline values: CDR1 LNHDA, CDR2 SQIVND (reference sequence). The full variable domain, completed using reference TRBV19 and TRBJ2-7, is DGGITQSPKYLFRKEGQNVTLSCEQNLNHDAMYWYRQDPGQGLRLIYYSQIVNDFQKGDIAEGYSVSREKKESFPLTVTSAQKNPTAFYLCASSIMTGGNEQYFGPGTRLTVT.

In this sample, this clone turned up a few times. The J gene is TRBJ2-7, the V gene TRBV3-1 (or the pseudogene TRBV3-2); TRBD2 might be the D (6 bases). CDR3 size: 14 residues. V was cut by 4 bases and J by 0 bases, with 10 bases left in between. CDR1 LGHDT and CDR2 YNNKEL come from the germline V gene (reference sequence). CDR3 DNA: TGTGCCAGCAGCCCGGGAGCAGGCTCCTACGAGCAGTACTTC. It codes for CASSPGAGSYEQYF.

This chain uses TRBV9 with TRBJ2-1; D not certain. The CDR3 extends over 12 amino acids. Germline CDR1 SGDLS, CDR2 YYNGEE. The V and J ends lost 4 bases and 8 bases respectively, with 10 bases between them. Here the CDR3 reads CASSLHPHEQFF. CDR3 DNA: TGTGCCAGCAGCTTACACCCCCATGAGCAGTTCTTC.

This chain links TRBV5-5 with TRBJ2-7; D may be TRBD2 (6 bases). Germline V gene data show CDR1 as SGHKS and CDR2 as YYEKEE (reference sequence). The CDR3 is made up of 12 amino acids. Trimming removed 0 bases at V and 11 bases at J, with 12 bases between. Here the CDR3 reads CASSLAGGREYF. The CDR3 DNA is TGTGCCAGCAGCTTGGCCGGGGGTAGGGAGTACTTC.

The chain couples TRBV9 to TRBJ2-1, with D uncertain. CDR1 is SGDLS, CDR2 YYNGEE, per germline. This CDR3 contains 15 residues. V was pared by 0 bases and J by 3 bases, with 10 bases between. CDR3 residues: CASSVAAQVYNEQFF. The CDR3 nucleotides read TGTGCCAGCAGCGTAGCGGCCCAGGTCTACAATGAGCAGTTCTTC.

This clone was detected a few times. This chain uses TRBV7-6 with TRBJ2-7, with D maybe TRBD2 (6 bases). CDR1 and CDR2 (germline): SGHVS, FNYEAQ. The V and J ends lost 0 bases and 7 bases respectively, with 16 bases between them. The CDR3 has 15 amino acids. The CDR3 reads CASSLAVAEGGEQYF. As DNA, the CDR3 is TGTGCCAGCAGCTTAGCGGTAGCGGAGGGTGGGGAGCAGTACTTC.

The chain joins TRBV19 to TRBJ2-5; TRBD2 matches 9 bases. This CDR3 contains 15 residues. Looked up from germline, CDR1 is LNHDA and CDR2 is SQIVND (reference sequence). The V and J ends lost 2 bases and 0 bases, in that order; junction bases with no gene match: 1. This CDR3 reads CASSITSGYQETQYF. CDR3 nucleotides: TGTGCCAGTAGTATAACTAGCGGGTACCAAGAGACCCAGTACTTC.

This chain uses TRBV11-3 with TRBJ2-2; 8 bases align to TRBD1. CDR1 SGHNT and CDR2 YENEEA come from the germline V gene. This CDR3 contains 15 residues. J was trimmed by 8 bases and V by 5 bases; bases with no gene match: 10. CDR3 amino acids: CASSPGQGGRGELFF. The CDR3 nucleotides are TGTGCCAGCAGCCCCGGACAGGGAGGTCGTGGGGAGCTGTTTTTT.

This clone was seen just once. The DNA for the CDR3 is TGTGCCAGCAGCCTCCAACCACAGGTGAACACTGAAGCTTTCTTT. Its protein is CASSLQPQVNTEAFF. The V and J genes are TRBV7-3 and TRBJ1-1; D is perhaps TRBD1 (5 bases). The V end was cut by 5 bases, the J end by 0 bases, with 13 bases between. Germline CDR1 SGHTA, CDR2 FQGTGA. The length of the CDR3 is 15 residues.

This chain joins TRBV2 and TRBJ2-2; the D gene is possibly TRBD1 (5 bases). The CDR3 runs 15 residues. Trimming left V 4 bases short and J 4 bases short, with 13 bases between. Looked up from germline, CDR1 is SNHLY and CDR2 is FYNNEI. CDR3 sequence reads: CASSVRGHTTGELFF. The CDR3 coding sequence is TGTGCCAGCAGTGTCCGAGGACACACCACCGGGGAGCTGTTTTTT.

The J gene is TRBJ1-1, the V gene TRBV2; the D gene is possibly TRBD1 (5 bases). V gave up 6 bases and J gave up 9 bases, with 23 bases separating them. Germline lookup yields CDR1 SNHLY and CDR2 FYNNEI. CDR3 length: 15 residues. The CDR3 sequence is CASSKMLVEGSQAFF. The CDR3 DNA sequence: TGTGCCAGCAGCAAAATGCTGGTGGAGGGGAGTCAAGCTTTCTTT.

This sequence joins TRBV4-3 and TRBJ2-7; D gene ambiguous. Trimming took off 0 bases at V and 3 bases at J, with 9 bases between the two ends. The length of the CDR3 is 14 residues. Germline loops: CDR1 LGHNA, CDR2 YSLEER. The CDR3 DNA reads as TGCGCCAGCAGCCAAGAACAGTCCTACTACGAGCAGTACTTC. It yields the protein CASSQEQSYYEQYF.

The gene calls are TRBV18 and TRBJ2-1; tentative D call: TRBD2 (7 bases). V was cut by 5 bases and J by 0 bases, with 8 bases left in between. Germline CDR1 reads KGHSH; CDR2 reads LQKENI. The CDR3 extends over 14 amino acids. CDR3 amino acids: CASSRGGSYNEQFF. CDR3 coding DNA: TGTGCCAGCTCAAGGGGGGGCTCCTACAATGAGCAGTTCTTC.

The V gene is TRBV7-6, the J gene TRBJ2-3; TRBD2 might be the D (5 bases). The CDR3 runs to 15 residues. CDR1 and CDR2 (germline): SGHVS, FNYEAQ. The V end was cut by 1 base, the J end by 4 bases, with 12 bases between. The CDR3 is CASSLERGIADTQYF. CDR3 nucleotide sequence: TGTGCCAGCAGCTTAGAGCGAGGGATCGCAGATACGCAGTATTTT.